A single sample gave rise to the 8 T cell receptor beta chains below, sequenced in a study of preoperative IRX-2 immunotherapy in early breast cancer. Clones were read by immunoSEQ multiplex PCR, and TCRdb kept only the in-frame ones, dropping some. The sample contains tens of thousands of clones, around 80% of which appear only once. Treatment here: preoperative locoregional IRX-2 cytokine immunotherapy. This specimen was lymph node tissue, taken after IRX-2 immunotherapy. The receptors here all came from a human donor with breast cancer.

The chain joins TRBV19 to TRBJ1-4; the D gene is possibly TRBD1 (5 bases). V shed 3 bases and J shed 0 bases, with 8 bases lying between them. Germline V gene lookup returns CDR1 LNHDA and CDR2 SQIVND (reference sequence). The CDR3 has 15 residues. The CDR3 DNA sequence: TGTGCCAGTAGTATTAGGACAACAACTAATGAAAAACTGTTTTTT. Protein sequence: CASSIRTTTNEKLFF.

This chain connects TRBV11-3 to TRBJ2-1; 8 bases are a match to TRBD2. Germline V gene sequence: CDR1 SGHNT, CDR2 YENEEA. V was pared by 5 bases and J by 4 bases, with 7 bases of the junction left unmatched. CDR3 length: 15 residues. The CDR3 bases are TGTGCCAGCAGCATCAGCGGGGGTCTTTACAATGAGCAGTTCTTC. It specifies CASSISGGLYNEQFF.

The chain combines TRBV6-8 with TRBJ1-2; D unresolved. Trimming removed 0 bases from V and 0 bases from J, with 8 bases in between. The germline gives CDR1 MNHGY, CDR2 SAAAGT. CDR3 length equals 15 residues. CDR3 sequence reads: CASSYSLQANYGYTF. The CDR3 DNA reads TGTGCCAGCAGTTACTCACTTCAGGCTAACTATGGCTACACCTTC.

The genes are TRBV19 and TRBJ2-2, with a weak D call TRBD1 (5 bases). Germline-derived CDR1 and CDR2 are LNHDA and SQIVND (reference sequence). The length of the CDR3 is 14 residues. Trimming removed 5 bases at V and 0 bases at J, with 7 bases between. CDR3 DNA sequence: TGTGCCAGTAGTGGCAGGGCGAACACCGGGGAGCTGTTTTTT. Translating gives CASSGRANTGELFF.

The chain couples TRBV15 to TRBJ2-7; D tentatively reads TRBD1 or TRBD2 (6 bases each). This CDR3 contains 15 residues. With 5 bases removed from V and 3 bases from J, the gap between germline ends came to 17 bases. Germline V CDR1 and CDR2: LNHNV, YYDKDF (reference sequence). The CDR3 here is CATSGSGGAGYEQYF. CDR3 coding DNA: TGTGCCACCAGCGGGTCCGGGGGCGCGGGCTACGAGCAGTACTTC.

The table lists this clone with a few counts. The chain employs TRBV15 and TRBJ2-1, with 14 bases aligning to TRBD2. This CDR3 has 15 amino acids. Germline trimming cut 3 bases from V and 9 bases from J; bases unmatched to any gene: 4. Germline CDR1 reads LNHNV; CDR2 reads YYDKDF (reference sequence). CDR3 residues: CATSRGLAGVGEQFF. The CDR3 coding sequence is TGTGCCACCAGCAGGGGACTAGCGGGAGTAGGTGAGCAGTTCTTC. Variable domain in full (rest from reference TRBV15 and TRBJ2-1): DAMVIQNPRYQVTQFGKPVTLSCSQTLNHNVMYWYQQKSSQAPKLLFHYYDKDFNNEADTPDNFQSRRPNTSFCFLDIRSPGLGDTAMYLCATSRGLAGVGEQFFGPGTRLTVL.

The chain couples TRBV11-3 to TRBJ2-7, with 9 bases fitting TRBD1. CDR3 length: 15 amino acids. V lost 3 bases to trimming and J lost 4 bases; unmatched junction nucleotides: 7. CDR1 SGHNT and CDR2 YENEEA come from the germline V gene. CDR3 nucleotide sequence: TGTGCCAGCAGCTTCGGGGGACAGGGTGTTTACGAGCAGTACTTC. It specifies CASSFGGQGVYEQYF.

This clone has only one observation. V and J are TRBV5-1 and TRBJ2-4, with D possibly called TRBD1 or TRBD2 (5 bases each). Germline V gene lookup returns CDR1 SGHRS and CDR2 YFSETQ. Trimming cost V 6 bases and J 9 bases, with 19 bases left between them. The length of the CDR3 is 14 residues. The CDR3 loop reads CASTPGYRDGIQYF. For the CDR3, the DNA is TGCGCCAGCACCCCGGGTTATAGGGACGGCATTCAGTACTTC.